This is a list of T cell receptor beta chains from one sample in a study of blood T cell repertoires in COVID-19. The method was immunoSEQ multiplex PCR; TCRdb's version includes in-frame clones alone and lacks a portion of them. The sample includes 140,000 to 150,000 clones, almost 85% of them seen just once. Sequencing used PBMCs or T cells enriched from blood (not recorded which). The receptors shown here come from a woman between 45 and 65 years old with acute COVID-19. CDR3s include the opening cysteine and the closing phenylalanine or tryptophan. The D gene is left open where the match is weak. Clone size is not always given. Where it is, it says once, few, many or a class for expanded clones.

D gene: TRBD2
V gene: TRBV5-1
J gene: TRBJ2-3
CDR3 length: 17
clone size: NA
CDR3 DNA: TGCGCCAGCAGCTTGTTATCTAGCGGGAGAGGCACAGATACGCAGTATTTT
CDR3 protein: CASSLLSSGRGTDTQYF

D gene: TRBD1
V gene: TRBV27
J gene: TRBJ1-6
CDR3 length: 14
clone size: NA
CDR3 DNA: TGTGCCAGCAGTTTGAGGGACAGGAATTCACCCCTCCACTTT
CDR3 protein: CASSLRDRNSPLHF

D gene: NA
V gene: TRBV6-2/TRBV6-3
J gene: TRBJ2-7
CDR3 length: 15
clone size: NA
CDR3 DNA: TGTGCCAGCAGTTACTCATCGCGATCCACCTACGAGCAGTACTTC
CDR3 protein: CASSYSSRSTYEQYF

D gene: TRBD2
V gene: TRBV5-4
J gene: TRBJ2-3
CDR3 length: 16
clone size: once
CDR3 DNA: TGTGCCAGCAGCTTGACTAGCGGGATTTTAGAAGATACGCAGTATTTT
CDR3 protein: CASSLTSGILEDTQYF

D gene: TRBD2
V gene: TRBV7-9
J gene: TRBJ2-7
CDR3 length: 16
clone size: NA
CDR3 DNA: TGTGCCAGCAGCACTTGGACTAGCGGGAGGTCCTACGAGCAGTACTTC
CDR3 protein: CASSTWTSGRSYEQYF

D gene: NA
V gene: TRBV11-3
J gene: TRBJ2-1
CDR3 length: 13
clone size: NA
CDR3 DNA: TGTGCCAGCAGCTCGAGCACAGCTCCTGAGCAGTTCTTC
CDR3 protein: CASSSSTAPEQFF

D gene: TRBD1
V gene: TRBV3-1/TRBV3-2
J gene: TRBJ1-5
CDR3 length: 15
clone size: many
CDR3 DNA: TGTGCCAGCAGCCAAGGGACAGGGGGAGATCAGCCCCAGCATTTT
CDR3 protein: CASSQGTGGDQPQHF

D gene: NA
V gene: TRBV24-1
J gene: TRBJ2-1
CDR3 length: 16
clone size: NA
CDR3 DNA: TGTGCCACCAGTGATCACGTAGCGGCCTCCTACAATGAGCAGTTCTTC
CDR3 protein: CATSDHVAASYNEQFF

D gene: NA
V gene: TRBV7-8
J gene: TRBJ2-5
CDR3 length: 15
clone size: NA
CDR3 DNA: TGTGCCAGCAGCGCGAACACAGGCTACCAAGAGACCCAGTACTTC
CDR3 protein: CASSANTGYQETQYF

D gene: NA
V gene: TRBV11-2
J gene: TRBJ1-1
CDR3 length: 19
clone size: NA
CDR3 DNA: TGTGCCAGCAGCTTAGATCTCCGGAGGCAGGGGAGCGGCAACACTGAAGCTTTCTTT
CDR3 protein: CASSLDLRRQGSGNTEAFF

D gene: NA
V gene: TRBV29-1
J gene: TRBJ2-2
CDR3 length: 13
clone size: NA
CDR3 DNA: TGCAGCATTGTTGGGGGCGTCGGCGGGGAGCTGTTTTTT
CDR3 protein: CSIVGGVGGELFF

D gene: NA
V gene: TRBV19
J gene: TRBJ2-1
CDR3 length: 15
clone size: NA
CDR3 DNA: TGTGCCAGTAGGCCGGGACTTACCTCCTACAATGAGCAGTTCTTC
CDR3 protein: CASRPGLTSYNEQFF

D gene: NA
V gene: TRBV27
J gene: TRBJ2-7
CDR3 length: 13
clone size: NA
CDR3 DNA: TGTGCCAGCGCGGTACAGGGTTCCCTCGAGCAGTACTTC
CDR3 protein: CASAVQGSLEQYF

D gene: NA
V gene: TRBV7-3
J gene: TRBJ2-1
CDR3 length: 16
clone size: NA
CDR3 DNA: TGTGCCAGCAGTCCCCGTGACCGGAAGGGGGACAATGAGCAGTTCTTC
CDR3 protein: CASSPRDRKGDNEQFF

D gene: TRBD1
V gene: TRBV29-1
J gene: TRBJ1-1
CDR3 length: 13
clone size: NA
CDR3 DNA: TGCAGCGTAGACAGGGGGCGGATCACTGAAGCTTTCTTT
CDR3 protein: CSVDRGRITEAFF

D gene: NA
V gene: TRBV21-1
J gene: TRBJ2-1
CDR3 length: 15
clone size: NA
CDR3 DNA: TGTGCCAGCAGCAGGGGCGACAGGGACGACAATGAGCAGTTCTTC
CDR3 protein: CASSRGDRDDNEQFF

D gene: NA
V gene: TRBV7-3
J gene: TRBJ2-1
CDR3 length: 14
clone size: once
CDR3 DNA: TGTGCCAGCAGAGACCCGGGGACTGTCAATGAGCAGTTCTTC
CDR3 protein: CASRDPGTVNEQFF

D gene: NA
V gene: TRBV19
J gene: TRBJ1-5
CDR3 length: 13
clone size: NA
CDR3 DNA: TGTGCCAGTAACGGCGGGAGCCCTCAGCCCCAGCATTTT
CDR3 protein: CASNGGSPQPQHF

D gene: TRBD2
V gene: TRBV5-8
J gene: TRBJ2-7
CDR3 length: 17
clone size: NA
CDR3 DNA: TGTGCCAGCAGCCGGATGGCGACTAGCGGGACTCTTTACGAGCAGTACTTC
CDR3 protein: CASSRMATSGTLYEQYF

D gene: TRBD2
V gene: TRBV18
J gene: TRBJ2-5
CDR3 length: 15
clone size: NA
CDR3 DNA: TGTGCCAGCTCACCATACGGGGGGAACCAAGAGACCCAGTACTTC
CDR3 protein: CASSPYGGNQETQYF

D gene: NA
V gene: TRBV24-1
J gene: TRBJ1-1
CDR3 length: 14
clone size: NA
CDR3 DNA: TGTGCCACCAGTGCCCACGGGAAGAACACTGAAGCTTTCTTT
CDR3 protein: CATSAHGKNTEAFF

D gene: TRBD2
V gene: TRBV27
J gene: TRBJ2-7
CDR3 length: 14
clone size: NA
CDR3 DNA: TGTGCCAGTCAGGCCGGGGGAGGGGTCTACGAGCAGTACTTC
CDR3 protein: CASQAGGGVYEQYF

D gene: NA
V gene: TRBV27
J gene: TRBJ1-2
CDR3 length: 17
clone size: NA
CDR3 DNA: TGTGCCAGCAGTCCACTTTTCCTCACAATCAGGGACTATGGCTACACCTTC
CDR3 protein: CASSPLFLTIRDYGYTF

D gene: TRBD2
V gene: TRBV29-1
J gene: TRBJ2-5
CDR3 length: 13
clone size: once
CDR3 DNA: TGCAGCGTTGAACTAGCGGGAGGCAGGACCCAGTACTTC
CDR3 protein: CSVELAGGRTQYF

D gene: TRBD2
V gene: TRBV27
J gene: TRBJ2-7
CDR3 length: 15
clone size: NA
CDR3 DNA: TGTGCCAGCAGTTCCCCGGGACTAGCGGTGTACGAGCAGTACTTC
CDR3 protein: CASSSPGLAVYEQYF

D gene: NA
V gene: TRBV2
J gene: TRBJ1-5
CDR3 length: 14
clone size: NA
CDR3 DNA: TGTGCCAGTCGGCCGGGTAATAGCAATCAGCCCCAGCATTTT
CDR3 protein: CASRPGNSNQPQHF

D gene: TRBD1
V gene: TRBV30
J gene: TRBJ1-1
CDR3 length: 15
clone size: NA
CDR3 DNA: TGTGCCTGGAGTCTAAAGGGAACAGGGGGCACTGAAGCTTTCTTT
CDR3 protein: CAWSLKGTGGTEAFF

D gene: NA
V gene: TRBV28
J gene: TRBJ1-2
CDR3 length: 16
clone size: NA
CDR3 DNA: TGTGCCAGCAGTTCAGGCCCCCTACAGGGAAACTATGGCTACACCTTC
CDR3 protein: CASSSGPLQGNYGYTF

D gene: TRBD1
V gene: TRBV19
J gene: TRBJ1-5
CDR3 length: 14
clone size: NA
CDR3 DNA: TGTGCCAGTAGTGAACAGGGGACTCATCAGCCCCAGCATTTT
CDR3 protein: CASSEQGTHQPQHF

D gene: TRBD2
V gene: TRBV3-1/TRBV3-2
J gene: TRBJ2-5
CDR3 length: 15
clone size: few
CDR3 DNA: TGTGCCAGCAGCCAAAAAGCGGGAGGTAGCGAGACCCAGTACTTC
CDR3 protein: CASSQKAGGSETQYF

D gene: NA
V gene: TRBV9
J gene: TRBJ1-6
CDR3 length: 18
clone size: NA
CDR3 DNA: TGTGCCAGCAGCGCCGGCGCCCCGACAAGGGGGTTCAATTCACCCCTCCACTTT
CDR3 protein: CASSAGAPTRGFNSPLHF

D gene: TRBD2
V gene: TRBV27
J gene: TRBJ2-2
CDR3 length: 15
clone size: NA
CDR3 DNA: TGTGCCAGCAGTATAGCGGGAACGAGCCCCGGGGAGCTGTTTTTT
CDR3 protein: CASSIAGTSPGELFF

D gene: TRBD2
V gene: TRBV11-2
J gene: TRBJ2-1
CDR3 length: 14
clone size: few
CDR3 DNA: TGTGCCAGCAGAAGAATAGCGGGGTACAATGAGCAGTTCTTC
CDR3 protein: CASRRIAGYNEQFF

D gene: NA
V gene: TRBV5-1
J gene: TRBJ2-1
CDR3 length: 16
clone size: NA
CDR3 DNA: TGCGCCAGCAGCCCCGGGGGAGGACCAACCTACAATGAGCAGTTCTTC
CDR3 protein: CASSPGGGPTYNEQFF

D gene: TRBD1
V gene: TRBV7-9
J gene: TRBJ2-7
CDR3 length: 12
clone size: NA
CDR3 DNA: TGTGCCACCTGGGACAGTGCCAACGAGCAGTACTTC
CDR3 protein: CATWDSANEQYF

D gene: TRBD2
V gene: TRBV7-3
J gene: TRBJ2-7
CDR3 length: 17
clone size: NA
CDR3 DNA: TGTGCCAGCAGCTTAAGGGGTGGAGCGGGAGGGGAGTACGAGCAGTACTTC
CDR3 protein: CASSLRGGAGGEYEQYF

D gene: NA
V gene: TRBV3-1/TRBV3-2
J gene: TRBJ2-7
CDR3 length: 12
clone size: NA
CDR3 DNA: TGTGCCAGCAGCCAAAGGGGGAGAGAGCAGTACTTC
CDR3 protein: CASSQRGREQYF

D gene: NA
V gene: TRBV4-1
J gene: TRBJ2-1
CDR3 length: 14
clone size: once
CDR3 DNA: TGCGCCAGCAGCCTAACCGGGGACTACAATGAGCAGTTCTTC
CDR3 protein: CASSLTGDYNEQFF

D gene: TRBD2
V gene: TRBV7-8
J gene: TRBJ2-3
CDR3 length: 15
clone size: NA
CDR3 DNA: TGTGCCAGCAGCTCACTGACTAGCCCCCAAGATACGCAGTATTTT
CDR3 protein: CASSSLTSPQDTQYF

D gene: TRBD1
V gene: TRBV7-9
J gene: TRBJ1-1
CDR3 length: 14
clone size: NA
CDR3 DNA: TGTGCCAGCAGCCCGGGGACAGTTCCTTGGGAAGCTTTCTTT
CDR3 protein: CASSPGTVPWEAFF

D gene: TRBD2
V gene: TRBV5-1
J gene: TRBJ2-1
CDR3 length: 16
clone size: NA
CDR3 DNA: TGCGCCAGCAGTTCGTCTAGCGGCCGCTCCTACAATGAGCAGTTCTTC
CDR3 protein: CASSSSSGRSYNEQFF

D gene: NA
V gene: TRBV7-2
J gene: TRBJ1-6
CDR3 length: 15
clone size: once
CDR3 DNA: TGTGCCAGCCGACTTGAATCCCAGGGCAATTCACCCCTCCACTTT
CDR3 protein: CASRLESQGNSPLHF

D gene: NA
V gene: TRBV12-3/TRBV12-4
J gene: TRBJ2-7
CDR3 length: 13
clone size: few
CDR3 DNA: TGTGCCAGCAGTTTGCGGACAGTCTACGAGCAGTACTTC
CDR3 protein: CASSLRTVYEQYF

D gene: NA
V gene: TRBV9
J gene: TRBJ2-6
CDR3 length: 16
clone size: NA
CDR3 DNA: TGTGCCAGCAGCCCACCACAGGGTTCTGGGGCCAACGTCCTGACTTTC
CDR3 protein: CASSPPQGSGANVLTF

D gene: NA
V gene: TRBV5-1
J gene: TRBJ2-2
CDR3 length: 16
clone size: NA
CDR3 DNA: TGCGCCAGCAGCTTGGCGTCGGGTTCGAACACCGGGGAGCTGTTTTTT
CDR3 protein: CASSLASGSNTGELFF

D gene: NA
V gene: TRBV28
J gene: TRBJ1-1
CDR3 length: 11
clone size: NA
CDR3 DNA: TGTGCCAGCCAACGGGGTACTGAAGCTTTCTTT
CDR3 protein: CASQRGTEAFF

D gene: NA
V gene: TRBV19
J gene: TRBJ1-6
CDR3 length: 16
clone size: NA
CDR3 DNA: TGTGCCAGTAGTACGGGCGATACTAGCCTGGTTCGACCCCTCCACTTT
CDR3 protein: CASSTGDTSLVRPLHF

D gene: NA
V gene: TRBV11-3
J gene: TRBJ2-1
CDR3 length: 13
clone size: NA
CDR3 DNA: TGTGCCAGCAGCTCGCGGACAGACAATGAGCAGTTCTTC
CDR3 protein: CASSSRTDNEQFF

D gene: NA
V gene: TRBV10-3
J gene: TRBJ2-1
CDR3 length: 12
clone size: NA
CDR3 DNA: TGTGCCATCAGTGAAGGACTCAATGAGCAGTTCTTC
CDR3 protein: CAISEGLNEQFF